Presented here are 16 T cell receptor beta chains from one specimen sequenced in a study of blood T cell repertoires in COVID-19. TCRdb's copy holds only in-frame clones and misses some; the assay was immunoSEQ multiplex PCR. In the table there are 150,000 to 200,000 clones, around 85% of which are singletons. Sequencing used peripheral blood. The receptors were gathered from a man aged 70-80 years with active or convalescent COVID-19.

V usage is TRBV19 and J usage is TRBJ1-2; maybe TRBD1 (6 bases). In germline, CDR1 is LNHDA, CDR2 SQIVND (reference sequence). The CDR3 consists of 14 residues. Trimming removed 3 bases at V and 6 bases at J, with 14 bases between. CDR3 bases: TGTGCCAGTAGTATTTGGGGGCGGCTGGATGGCTACACCTTC. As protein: CASSIWGRLDGYTF.

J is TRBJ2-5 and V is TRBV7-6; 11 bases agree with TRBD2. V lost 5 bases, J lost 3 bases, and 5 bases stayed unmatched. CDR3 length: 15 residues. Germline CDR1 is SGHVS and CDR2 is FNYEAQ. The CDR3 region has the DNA TGTGCCAGCAGCCCGCAGACTAGCGGGGAAGAGACCCAGTACTTC. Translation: CASSPQTSGEETQYF.

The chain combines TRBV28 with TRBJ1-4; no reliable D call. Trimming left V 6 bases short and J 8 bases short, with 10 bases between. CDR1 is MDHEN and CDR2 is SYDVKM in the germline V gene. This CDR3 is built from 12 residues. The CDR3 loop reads CASRTAGEKLFF. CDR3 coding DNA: TGTGCCAGCAGGACGGCCGGGGAAAAACTGTTTTTT.

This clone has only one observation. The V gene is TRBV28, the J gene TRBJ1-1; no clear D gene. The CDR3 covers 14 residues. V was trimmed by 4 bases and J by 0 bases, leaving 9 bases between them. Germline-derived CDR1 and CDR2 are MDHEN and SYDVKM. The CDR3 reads CASSWRSVNTEAFF. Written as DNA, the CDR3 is TGTGCCAGCAGTTGGCGGAGTGTGAACACTGAAGCTTTCTTT.

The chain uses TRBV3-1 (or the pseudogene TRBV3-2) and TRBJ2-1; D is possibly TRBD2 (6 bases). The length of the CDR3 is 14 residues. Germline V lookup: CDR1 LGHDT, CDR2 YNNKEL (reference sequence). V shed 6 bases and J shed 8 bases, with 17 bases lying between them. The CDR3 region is CASRPGTLPHEQFF. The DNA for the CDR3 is TGTGCCAGCAGACCCGGGACTCTCCCCCATGAGCAGTTCTTC.

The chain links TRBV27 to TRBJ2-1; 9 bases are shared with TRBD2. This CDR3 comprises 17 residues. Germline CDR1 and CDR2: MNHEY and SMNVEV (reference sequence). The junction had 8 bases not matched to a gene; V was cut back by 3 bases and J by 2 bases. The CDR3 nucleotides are TGTGCCAGCAGTTTCGGAAGGGCGGGGGGGCCCTACAATGAGCAGTTCTTC. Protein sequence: CASSFGRAGGPYNEQFF.

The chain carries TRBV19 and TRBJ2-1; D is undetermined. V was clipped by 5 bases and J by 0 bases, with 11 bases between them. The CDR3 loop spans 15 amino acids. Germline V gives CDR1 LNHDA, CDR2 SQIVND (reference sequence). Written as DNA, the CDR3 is TGTGCCAGTAGTTCCTTAGTTTTCTCCTACAATGAGCAGTTCTTC. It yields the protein CASSSLVFSYNEQFF.

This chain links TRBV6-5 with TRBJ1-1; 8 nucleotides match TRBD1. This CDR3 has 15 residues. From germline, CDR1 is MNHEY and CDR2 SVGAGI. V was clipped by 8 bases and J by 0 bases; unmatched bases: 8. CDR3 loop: CASPRTGLLNTEAFF. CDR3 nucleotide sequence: TGTGCCAGCCCTCGGACAGGGCTGCTGAACACTGAAGCTTTCTTT.

The CDR3 DNA is TGTGCCAGCAGTCCACCGGGACAATCTGAAGCTTTCTTT. It yields the protein CASSPPGQSEAFF. The chain recombines TRBV6-5 with TRBJ1-1, with TRBD1 as a possible D gene (6 bases). Trimming removed 5 bases at V and 6 bases at J, with 13 bases between. CDR3 length: 13 residues. CDR1 is MNHEY and CDR2 is SVGAGI in the germline V gene.

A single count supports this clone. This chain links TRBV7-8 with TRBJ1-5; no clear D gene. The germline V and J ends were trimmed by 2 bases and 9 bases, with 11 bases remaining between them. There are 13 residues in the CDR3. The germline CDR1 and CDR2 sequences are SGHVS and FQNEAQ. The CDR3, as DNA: TGTGCCAGCAGCTTATACCCCGAGGGGCCCCAGCATTTT. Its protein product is CASSLYPEGPQHF.

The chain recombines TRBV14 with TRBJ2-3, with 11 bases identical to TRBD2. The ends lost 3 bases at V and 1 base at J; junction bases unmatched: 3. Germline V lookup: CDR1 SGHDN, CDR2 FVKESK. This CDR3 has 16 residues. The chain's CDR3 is CASSHTLAGGTDTQYF. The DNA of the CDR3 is TGTGCCAGCAGCCATACACTAGCGGGGGGCACAGATACGCAGTATTTT.

As DNA, the CDR3 is TGTGCCAGCAGTGCCATTAATGAAAAACTGTTTTTT. This sequence encodes CASSAINEKLFF. The J gene is TRBJ1-4, the V gene TRBV2, with unresolved D. The length of the CDR3 is 12 residues. V shed 4 bases and J shed 4 bases, with 4 bases lying between them. CDR1 and CDR2 from the germline V gene are SNHLY and FYNNEI.

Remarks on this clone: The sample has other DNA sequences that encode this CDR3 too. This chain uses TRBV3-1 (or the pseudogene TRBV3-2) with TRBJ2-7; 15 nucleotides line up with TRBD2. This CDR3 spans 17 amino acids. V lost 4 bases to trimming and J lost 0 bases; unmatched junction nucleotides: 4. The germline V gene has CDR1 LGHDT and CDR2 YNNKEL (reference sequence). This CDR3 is CASSRGLAGGNSYEQYF. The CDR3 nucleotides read TGTGCCAGCAGCCGGGGACTAGCGGGAGGAAACTCCTACGAGCAGTACTTC.

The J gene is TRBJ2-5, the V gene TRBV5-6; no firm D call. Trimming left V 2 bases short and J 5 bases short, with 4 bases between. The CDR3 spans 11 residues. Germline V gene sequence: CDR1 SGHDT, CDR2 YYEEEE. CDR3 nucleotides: TGTGCCAGCAGCTTCGAGGAGACCCAGTACTTC. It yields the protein CASSFEETQYF.

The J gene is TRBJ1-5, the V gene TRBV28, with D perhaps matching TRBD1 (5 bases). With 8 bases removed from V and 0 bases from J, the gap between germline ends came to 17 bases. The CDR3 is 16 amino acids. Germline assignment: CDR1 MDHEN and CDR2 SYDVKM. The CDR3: CASCPGGGFSNQPQHF. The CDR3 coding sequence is TGTGCCAGCTGTCCGGGGGGGGGATTTAGCAATCAGCCCCAGCATTTT.

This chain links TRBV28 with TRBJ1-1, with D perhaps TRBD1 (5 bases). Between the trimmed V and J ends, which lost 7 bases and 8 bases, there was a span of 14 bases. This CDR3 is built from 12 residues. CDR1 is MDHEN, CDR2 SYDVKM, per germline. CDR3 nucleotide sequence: TGTGCCAGCAAAGGGATAGGGGTCGAAGCTTTCTTT. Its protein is CASKGIGVEAFF.